This TCR beta chain is drawn from a study of human T cells and chemical hapten exposure. Germline V CDR1 and CDR2: KGHSH, LQKENI. Trimming left V 6 bases short and J 2 bases short, with 14 bases between. The CDR3 has 15 amino acids. The time point: pre-sensitization, week 0. The treatment is: therapeutic diphenylcyclopropenone sensitization with weekly scalp DPC. TCRdb recomputed calls from the RACE reads with MiXCR, one row per CDR3 protein. The table records 380,000 or so distinct CDR3 sequences, around 5.5% of them present only once. The material was whole blood, obtained in connection with sensitization to the hapten diphenylcyclopropenone (DPC). The source of this sequence is a woman aged 18-29 years with alopecia areata. Some clones in this sample may be carry-over from other donors' samples. The chain has TRBV18 and TRBJ2-1; D is possibly TRBD1 (6 bases). Here the CDR3 DNA reads TGTGCCAGCTCCGAATTGACAGGTCCCTACAATGAGCAGTTCTTC. Its protein product is CASSELTGPYNEQFF.